A single sample gave rise to the 9 T cell receptor beta chains below, sequenced in a study of T cells in Graves' hyperthyroidism and ophthalmopathy. There were TCR beta CDR3 regions amplified from RNA transcripts. An initial round of RT-PCR targeting the TCR CDR3 relied on the HTBI primer set. Using its own MiXCR run on the multiplex PCR reads, TCRdb lists one record per CDR3 protein. The repertoire includes about 300,000 distinct CDR3 sequences, roughly 20% of them detected once, and just under 40% sits in the top ten. The sample was blood. These TCRs come from a man aged 50 to 60 with Graves' ophthalmopathy.

At least ten counts were recorded for this clonotype. The rearrangement links TRBV5-8 to TRBJ2-1; 8 bases are shared with TRBD1. V was clipped by 5 bases and J by 5 bases; unmatched bases: 9. CDR3 length equals 15 residues. From germline, CDR1 is SGHTS and CDR2 YDEGEE. CDR3 nucleotides: TGTGCCAGCAGGCGGACAGGGCTTTGGAACAATGAGCAGTTCTTC. Translation gives CASRRTGLWNNEQFF.

This clonotype was found a few times. The V gene is TRBV6-1, the J gene TRBJ2-3; no reliable D call. The V end was cut by 3 bases, the J end by 0 bases, with 7 bases between. Germline V gene sequence: CDR1 MNHNS, CDR2 SASEGT. The CDR3 sequence is 14 residues long. This CDR3 is CASSDRSSTDTQYF. The CDR3 DNA follows: TGTGCCAGCAGTGACAGATCTAGCACAGATACGCAGTATTTT.

This clonotype was counted many times. The chain couples TRBV20-1 to TRBJ2-1, with D unclear. The CDR3 has 15 residues. CDR1 and CDR2 (germline): DFQATT, SNEGSKA (reference sequence). V lost 3 bases to trimming and J lost 0 bases, with 12 bases between them. The CDR3 is CSASPPQPSYNEQFF. The CDR3 DNA follows: TGCAGTGCTAGTCCCCCCCAACCCTCCTACAATGAGCAGTTCTTC.

The rearrangement uses TRBV2 and TRBJ1-3; D unresolved. The ends were cut back, 2 bases at V and 4 bases at J, with 6 bases in the middle. The length of the CDR3 is 13 residues. Germline assignment: CDR1 SNHLY and CDR2 FYNNEI. CDR3 nucleotides: TGTGCCAGCAGTGAAAACAGAGGAAACACCATATATTTT. This encodes CASSENRGNTIYF.

This clonotype was observed a handful of times. The chain joins TRBV19 to TRBJ1-6, with D unclear. V lost 3 bases to trimming and J lost 7 bases, with 10 bases between them. Looked up from germline, CDR1 is LNHDA and CDR2 is SQIVND (reference sequence). The length of the CDR3 is 14 residues. Here the CDR3 DNA reads TGTGCCAGTAGTATCGGGCAGCACAATTCACCCCTCCACTTT. It translates to CASSIGQHNSPLHF.

V gene TRBV28 combines with J gene TRBJ2-7; TRBD1 matches at 7 bases. The CDR3 totals 15 residues. The V gene's germline CDR1 is MDHEN and CDR2 SYDVKM. V lost 6 bases, J lost 2 bases, and 10 bases stayed unmatched. In nucleotides, the CDR3 is TGTGCCAGCAGCCCCGACAGGGACGATACCTACGAGCAGTACTTC. Protein product: CASSPDRDDTYEQYF.

In this sample, this clonotype turned up many times. The rearrangement links TRBV7-9 to TRBJ2-7; D gene unclear. This CDR3 region has 15 residues. Germline assignment: CDR1 SEHNR and CDR2 FQNEAQ (reference sequence). V lost 5 bases, J lost 4 bases, and 18 bases lay in between. The CDR3 loop reads CASSPPPRIGYEQYF. CDR3 coding DNA: TGTGCCAGCAGCCCCCCCCCAAGGATAGGATACGAGCAGTACTTC.

This clonotype has more than one count but fewer than ten. This chain joins TRBV27 and TRBJ1-5; D is ambiguous. Germline V lookup: CDR1 MNHEY, CDR2 SMNVEV (reference sequence). Trimming removed 1 base from V and 0 bases from J, with 7 bases in between. The CDR3 consists of 15 residues. The CDR3, as DNA: TGTGCCAGCAGTTTATTGTGGGATAGCAATCAGCCCCAGCATTTT. Encoded protein: CASSLLWDSNQPQHF.

The chain has TRBV19 and TRBJ2-1; 11 bases are a match to TRBD2. J lost 4 bases, V lost 4 bases, and 6 bases had no gene match. The CDR3 is made up of 16 amino acids. Germline CDR1 reads LNHDA; CDR2 reads SQIVND (reference sequence). CDR3 DNA sequence: TGTGCCAGTAGTACGGGACTAGCGGTGATTTACAATGAGCAGTTCTTC. This codes for CASSTGLAVIYNEQFF.